Detailed here is one TCR beta chain. This entry comes from a study of T cell responses to AZD1222 COVID-19 vaccine. Germline trimming cut 3 bases from V and 1 base from J; bases unmatched to any gene: 17. Germline V gene data show CDR1 as GTSNPN and CDR2 as SVGIG (reference sequence). The CDR3 spans 19 residues. Repertoires were generated with immunoSEQ multiplex PCR, while TCRdb's copy carries only in-frame clones and drops some. The table shows over 150,000 clones, with 94% occurring only once. The sequencing here drew on peripheral blood, taken 28 days after the second AZD1222 dose. The chain has TRBV30 and TRBJ1-4; 7 nucleotides line up with TRBD1. The source of this sequence is an adult who received the AZD1222 COVID-19 vaccine. CDR3 in DNA: TGTGCCTGGAGCGCTAGCCGTGGGGACAGTCGTTTAACTAATGAAAAACTGTTTTTT. Residues: CAWSASRGDSRLTNEKLFF.